Only one count was recorded for the clone carrying this T cell receptor (beta chain). These data belong to a study of blood T cell repertoires in COVID-19. Germline CDR1 MGHRA, CDR2 YSYEKL. CDR3 length equals 22 residues. V lost 4 bases to trimming and J lost 0 bases; unmatched junction nucleotides: 19. Method: immunoSEQ multiplex PCR; TCRdb's copy keeps in-frame clones and lacks some. The sample holds 300,000 to 400,000 clones, about 88% seen once. The chain has TRBV4-1 and TRBJ2-1; 12 bases are a match to TRBD2. This TCR was recovered from a man aged 55 to 69 who had recovered from COVID-19. Sequencing used PBMCs or T cells enriched from blood (not recorded which). CDR3 sequence reads: CASSPLGLAGGLKKSSYNEQFF. The CDR3 nucleotides are TGCGCCAGCAGCCCCCTGGGGCTAGCGGGAGGGCTAAAGAAAAGCTCCTACAATGAGCAGTTCTTC.